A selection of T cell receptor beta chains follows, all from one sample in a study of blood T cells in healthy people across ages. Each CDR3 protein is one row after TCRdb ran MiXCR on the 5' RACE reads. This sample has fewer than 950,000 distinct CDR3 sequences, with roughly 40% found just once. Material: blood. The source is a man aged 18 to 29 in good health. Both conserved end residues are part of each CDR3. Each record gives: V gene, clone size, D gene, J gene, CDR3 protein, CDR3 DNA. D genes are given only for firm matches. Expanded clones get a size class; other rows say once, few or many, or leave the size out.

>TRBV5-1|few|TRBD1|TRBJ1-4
CASSLGDRVEKLFF
TGCGCCAGCAGCTTGGGGGACAGGGTTGAAAAACTGTTTTTT
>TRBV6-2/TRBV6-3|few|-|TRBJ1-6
CASSDLGVSNSPLHF
TGTGCCAGCAGCGACCTCGGGGTCTCCAATTCACCCCTCCACTTT
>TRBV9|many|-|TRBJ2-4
CASSPKGVVENIQYF
TGTGCCAGCAGCCCAAAGGGGGTGGTCGAAAACATTCAGTACTTC
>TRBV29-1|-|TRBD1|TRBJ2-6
CSVEGDRVTGANVLTF
TGCAGCGTTGAAGGGGACAGGGTGACTGGGGCCAACGTCCTGACTTTC
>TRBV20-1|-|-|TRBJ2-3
CSAFPPRARTDTQYF
TGCAGTGCTTTCCCCCCCCGCGCCCGCACAGATACGCAGTATTTT
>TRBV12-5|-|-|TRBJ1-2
CASGLVGSLFRAHGYTF
TGTGCTAGTGGTTTGGTAGGTTCTCTCTTCAGGGCACATGGCTACACCTTC
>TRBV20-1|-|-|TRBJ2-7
CSARVPAGSYEQYF
TGCAGTGCTAGAGTCCCGGCGGGCTCCTACGAGCAGTACTTC
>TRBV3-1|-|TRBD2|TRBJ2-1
CASSHGGAVSYNEQFF
TGTGCCAGCAGCCACGGGGGGGCCGTCTCCTACAATGAGCAGTTCTTC
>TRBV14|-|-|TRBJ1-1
CASSQDHRLQNTEAFF
TGTGCCAGCAGCCAAGATCACCGGCTGCAGAACACTGAAGCTTTCTTT
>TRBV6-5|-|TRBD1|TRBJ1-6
CASRTGTVYNSPLHF
TGTGCCAGCAGAACCGGGACAGTCTATAATTCACCCCTCCACTTT
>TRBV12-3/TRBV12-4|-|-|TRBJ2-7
CASSPSGGGYEQYF
TGTGCCAGCAGTCCTAGTGGAGGGGGATACGAGCAGTACTTC
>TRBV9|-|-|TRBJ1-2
CASSVASQGQWYGYTF
TGTGCCAGCAGCGTAGCTTCCCAGGGGCAATGGTATGGCTACACCTTC
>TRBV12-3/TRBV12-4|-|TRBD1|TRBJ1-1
CASSAQQGTTGAFF
TGTGCCAGCAGTGCACAACAGGGGACGACTGGAGCTTTCTTT
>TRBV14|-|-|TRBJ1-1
CASSQGRGGTEAFF
TGTGCCAGCAGCCAAGGTCGGGGAGGGACTGAAGCTTTCTTT
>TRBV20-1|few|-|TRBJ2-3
CSASVLEGLGGPTDTQYF
TGCAGTGCTAGTGTTTTGGAGGGACTTGGCGGGCCCACAGATACGCAGTATTTT
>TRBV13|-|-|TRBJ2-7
CASSLVQGFDEQYF
TGTGCCAGCAGCCTAGTCCAGGGGTTCGACGAGCAGTACTTC
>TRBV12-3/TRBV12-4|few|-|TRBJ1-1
CASRSGANTEAFF
TGTGCCAGCAGATCGGGGGCGAACACTGAAGCTTTCTTT
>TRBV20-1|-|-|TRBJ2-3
CSARGAGLADTQYF
TGCAGTGCTAGAGGGGCAGGGTTAGCAGATACGCAGTATTTT
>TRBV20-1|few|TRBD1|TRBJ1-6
CSARDARQGGNSPLHF
TGCAGTGCTAGAGATGCTCGACAGGGAGGGAATTCACCCCTCCACTTT
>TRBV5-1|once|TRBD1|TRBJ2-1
CASSLNGQGHNEQFF
TGCGCCAGCAGCTTGAACGGACAGGGGCACAATGAGCAGTTCTTC
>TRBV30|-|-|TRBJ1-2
CAWSTLSWGDYGYTF
TGTGCCTGGAGTACTCTATCGTGGGGGGACTATGGCTACACCTTC
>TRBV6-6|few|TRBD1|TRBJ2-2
CASSASGGQGFGELFF
TGTGCCAGCAGTGCCTCAGGGGGACAGGGGTTCGGGGAGCTGTTTTTT
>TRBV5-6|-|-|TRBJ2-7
CASSWLFGDEQYF
TGTGCCAGCAGCTGGCTTTTCGGGGATGAGCAGTACTTC
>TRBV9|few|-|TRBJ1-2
CASFGGANYGYTF
TGTGCCAGCTTTGGTGGGGCTAACTATGGCTACACCTTC
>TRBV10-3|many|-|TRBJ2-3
CAISASDTQYF
TGTGCCATCAGTGCTTCGGATACGCAGTATTTT
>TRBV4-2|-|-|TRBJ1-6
CASSQEGRRNSPLHF
TGTGCCAGCAGCCAAGAGGGCCGCCGAAATTCACCCCTCCACTTT
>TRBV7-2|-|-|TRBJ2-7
CASSLGVRVYEQYF
TGTGCCAGCAGCTTAGGAGTTCGCGTCTACGAGCAGTACTTC
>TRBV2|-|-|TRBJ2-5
CASSDGWGETQYF
TGTGCCAGCAGTGATGGGTGGGGAGAGACCCAGTACTTC
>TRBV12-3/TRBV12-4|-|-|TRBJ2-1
CASGRRGASYNEQFF
TGTGCCAGCGGCCGCCGGGGTGCCTCCTACAATGAGCAGTTCTTC